Sequencing of this T cell receptor beta chain was carried out in a study of regulatory T cells in long-lasting Graves disease. Across the study: It was over 5 years of antithyroid drugs, with positive TSH receptor antibodies, that meant persistent Graves' disease.

This clonotype was seen ten or more times. The target antigen is unknown. Time point of the sample: persistent/refractory GD, antithyroid drugs over 5 years with positive TRAb. PBMCs provided the RNA from which the TCR library was made. Study-wide findings and caveats: When disease was persistent, TRBV28, TRBJ1-2 and TRBJ2-5 were the favored segments. Not thyroid tissue but only peripheral blood was studied.

In germline, CDR1 is SNHLY, CDR2 FYNNEI. There are 14 residues in the CDR3. V lost 4 bases and J 7 bases, leaving 16 bases between the germline ends. Building the TCR beta libraries relied on iRepertoire HTBI primers, and CDR3 regions underwent Arm-PCR. MiXCR, applied by TCRdb to the multiplex PCR reads, yields one record per CDR3 protein. The profile shows about 470,000 distinct CDR3 sequences, about 22% of them singletons. The receptor was isolated from a female donor with Graves disease. The genes are TRBV2 and TRBJ1-2; tentative D call: TRBD1 (6 bases). Sequencing was performed on peripheral blood mononuclear cells (PBMCs), taken when the disease was refractory, from a patient treated with antithyroid drugs. The CDR3 nucleotides are TGTGCCAGCAGTGGCAGGACAGTTGGATTTGGCTACACCTTC. It translates to CASSGRTVGFGYTF.